Listed here are 13 T cell receptor beta chains from one sample, sequenced in a study of response to subunit inactivated influenza vaccine. A single record per CDR3 protein comes from TCRdb applying MiXCR to the RT-PCR reads. This repertoire shows about 570,000 distinct CDR3 sequences, around 10% found once; its top ten account for about 10%. This same sample was also part of a study on T cells expressing NK-cell markers. According to that study: Generation of TCR beta cDNA was performed by 5'RACE template switching incorporating UMIs.

Sequencing was performed on PBMCs from blood, taken on the day of vaccination. These TCRs come from a middle-aged man who received an inactivated influenza vaccine.

This clonotype has at least ten counts. The CDR3 region has the DNA TGCGCCAGCAGCTCATGGTCAACTAATGAAAAACTGTTTTTT. Its translation: CASSSWSTNEKLFF. The chain carries TRBV5-1 and TRBJ1-4, with D unresolved. The germline V gene encodes CDR1 SGHRS and CDR2 YFSETQ. This CDR3 region has 14 residues. Trimming took off 3 bases at V and 0 bases at J, with 6 bases between the two ends.

A few counts support this clonotype. The J gene is TRBJ2-1, the V gene TRBV2; 7 nucleotides line up with TRBD2. V was clipped by 6 bases and J by 6 bases; unmatched bases: 11. Per the germline V gene, CDR1 is SNHLY and CDR2 is FYNNEI. The CDR3 spans 15 residues. The CDR3 nucleotides are TGTGCCAGCAGAAAAGGGGTAGCGGGCGGCAATGAGCAGTTCTTC. It is translated as CASRKGVAGGNEQFF.

This clonotype was seen a few times. V gene TRBV6-2 or TRBV6-3 combines with J gene TRBJ1-2; no definite D call. The CDR3 consists of 14 residues. Germline V gene sequence: CDR1 MNHEY, CDR2 SVGEGT. V lost 2 bases, J lost 4 bases, and 11 bases lay in between. DNA for the CDR3: TGTGCCAGCAGTTACGACCAGATCGTCTATGGCTACACCTTC. Translated, it gives CASSYDQIVYGYTF.

This clonotype has at least ten counts. The chain has TRBV12-3 or TRBV12-4 and TRBJ1-1; 8 nucleotides align to TRBD1. Trimming cost V 6 bases and J 4 bases; bases outside gene matches: 4. The CDR3 is 13 residues long. Here the CDR3 reads CASRPTGGTEAFF. CDR3 coding DNA: TGTGCCAGCAGGCCAACAGGGGGCACTGAAGCTTTCTTT.

Only a few counts were recorded for this clonotype. J is TRBJ2-2 and V is TRBV5-1; unclear D gene. Trimming took off 0 bases at V and 2 bases at J, with 14 bases between the two ends. CDR3 length: 17 amino acids. The germline V gene encodes CDR1 SGHRS and CDR2 YFSETQ. CDR3 sequence reads: CASSLGSPQLNTGELFF. The CDR3 region has the DNA TGCGCCAGCAGCTTGGGCAGTCCGCAACTAAACACCGGGGAGCTGTTTTTT.

This clonotype was seen many times. The chain combines TRBV5-1 with TRBJ2-3; D is ambiguous. Trimming took off 4 bases at V and 3 bases at J, with 18 bases between the two ends. This CDR3 comprises 16 residues. CDR1 is SGHRS, CDR2 YFSETQ, per germline. The CDR3 region has the DNA TGCGCCAGCAGCCCCCTGGCAGCGAGGAGTACAGATACGCAGTATTTT. Its protein product is CASSPLAARSTDTQYF. Combining the CDR3 with reference TRBV5-1 and TRBJ2-3 gives the whole variable domain KAGVTQTPRYLIKTRGQQVTLSCSPISGHRSVSWYQQTPGQGLQFLFEYFSETQRNKGNFPGRFSGRQFSNSRSEMNVSTLELGDSALYLCASSPLAARSTDTQYFGPGTRLTVL.

The table lists this clonotype with many counts. The chain links TRBV4-1 to TRBJ1-1; no definite D call. This CDR3 spans 14 amino acids. Looked up from germline, CDR1 is MGHRA and CDR2 is YSYEKL. The V end lost 7 bases, the J end lost 0 bases, and 12 bases lay between the germline ends. CDR3 coding DNA: TGCGCCAGCACCCGGCTGGTTATGAACACTGAAGCTTTCTTT. Translated, it gives CASTRLVMNTEAFF.

A few counts support this clonotype. This chain joins TRBV14 and TRBJ2-3; 10 bases line up with TRBD2. With V trimmed by 5 bases and J by 4 bases, 6 bases remained unmatched. The CDR3 has 15 amino acids. The germline gives CDR1 SGHDN, CDR2 FVKESK. The CDR3 is CASSLAGGIPDTQYF. CDR3 coding DNA: TGTGCCAGCAGCTTAGCGGGAGGCATCCCAGATACGCAGTATTTT.

This rearrangement joins TRBV10-1 to TRBJ2-3; 11 bases are shared with TRBD2. The germline CDR1 and CDR2 sequences are WNHNN and SYGVQD (reference sequence). The CDR3 runs 17 residues. V gave up 10 bases and J gave up 0 bases; unmatched junction bases: 12. The CDR3 DNA follows: TGCGCCACTCCTAGGGCTAGCGGGGGGTCTAGCACAGATACGCAGTATTTT. Translated: CATPRASGGSSTDTQYF.

Only a few counts were recorded for this clonotype. The V call is TRBV14, the J call TRBJ2-2, with TRBD2 identical over 7 bases. Germline CDR1 reads SGHDN; CDR2 reads FVKESK. This CDR3 has 15 residues. V lost 1 base to trimming and J lost 1 base; unmatched junction nucleotides: 0. The CDR3: CASSQASGNTGELFF. DNA of the CDR3: TGTGCCAGCAGCCAAGCTAGCGGGAACACCGGGGAGCTGTTTTTT.

The genes are TRBV20-1 and TRBJ2-3; 16 nucleotides line up with TRBD2. V shed 6 bases and J 6 bases; nucleotides not matched to a gene: 9. Per germline, CDR1 DFQATT and CDR2 SNEGSKA (reference sequence). The CDR3 covers 16 residues. The CDR3 DNA follows: TGCAGTGCCCTCACCGGGACTAGCGGGAGGGGGGATACGCAGTATTTT. Its protein is CSALTGTSGRGDTQYF.

This clonotype was detected a few times. The chain couples TRBV29-1 to TRBJ2-4; 7 positions agree with TRBD1. Germline CDR1 reads SQVTM; CDR2 reads ANQGSEA. V shed 5 bases and J 1 base; nucleotides not matched to a gene: 5. The length of the CDR3 is 14 residues. The CDR3 spells CSVSQGWAKNIQYF. Written as DNA, the CDR3 is TGCAGCGTTTCACAGGGGTGGGCCAAAAACATTCAGTACTTC. The variable domain in full, with the rest retrieved from reference TRBV29-1 and TRBJ2-4, is SAVISQKPSRDICQRGTSLTIQCQVDSQVTMMFWYRQQPGQSLTLIATANQGSEATYESGFVIDKFPISRPNLTFSTLTVSNMSPEDSSIYLCSVSQGWAKNIQYFGAGTRLSVL.

This CDR3 reads CASSPRTGFSYEQYF. The DNA of the CDR3 is TGTGCCAGCAGCCCACGCACAGGGTTTTCCTACGAGCAGTACTTC. The chain couples TRBV11-2 to TRBJ2-7, with a possible D match to TRBD1 (6 bases). The germline V gene has CDR1 SGHAT and CDR2 FQNNGV. V was clipped by 5 bases and J by 1 base, with 15 bases between them. This CDR3 is built from 15 residues.